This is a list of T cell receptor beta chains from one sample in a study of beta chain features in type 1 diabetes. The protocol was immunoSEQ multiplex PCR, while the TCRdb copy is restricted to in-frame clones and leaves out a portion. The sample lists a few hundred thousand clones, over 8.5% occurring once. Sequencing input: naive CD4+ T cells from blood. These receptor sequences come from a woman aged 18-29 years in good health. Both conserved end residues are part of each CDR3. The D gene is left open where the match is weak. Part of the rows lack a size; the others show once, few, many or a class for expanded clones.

CDR3 DNA: TGTGCCAGCAGGCGGACAGGGGTCTACGAGCAGTACTTC
CDR3 protein: CASRRTGVYEQYF
clone size: few
J gene: TRBJ2-7
V gene: TRBV14
D gene: TRBD1

CDR3 DNA: TGTGCCAGCAGCGACCACGGCAGGGTATATGGGGCCAACGTCCTGACTTTC
CDR3 protein: CASSDHGRVYGANVLTF
clone size: -
J gene: TRBJ2-6
V gene: TRBV11-2
D gene: -

CDR3 DNA: TGTGCCAGCAGCGCCGGACAGGGAAGGTCGCGGTACGCTGAAGCTTTCTTT
CDR3 protein: CASSAGQGRSRYAEAFF
clone size: few
J gene: TRBJ1-1
V gene: TRBV7-8
D gene: TRBD1

CDR3 DNA: TGTGCCAGCAGTTACGGTCAGGGGCAGGGAGATACGCAGTATTTT
CDR3 protein: CASSYGQGQGDTQYF
clone size: -
J gene: TRBJ2-3
V gene: TRBV6-6
D gene: -

CDR3 DNA: TGTGCCAGCAGCTCCGACAGGTCTCAGCCCCAGCATTTT
CDR3 protein: CASSSDRSQPQHF
clone size: -
J gene: TRBJ1-5
V gene: TRBV7-2
D gene: -

CDR3 DNA: TGTGCCAGTAGTTCCCCCGCCGGGACAGGGGACGGCTACACCTTC
CDR3 protein: CASSSPAGTGDGYTF
clone size: -
J gene: TRBJ1-2
V gene: TRBV19
D gene: TRBD1

CDR3 DNA: TGTGCCAGCAGTCCGGGACAGGGGAACACTGAAGCTTTCTTT
CDR3 protein: CASSPGQGNTEAFF
clone size: -
J gene: TRBJ1-1
V gene: TRBV6-1
D gene: TRBD1

CDR3 DNA: TGTGCCTGGAGCGGGGGAGGGGAGGTGCCCCAGCATTTT
CDR3 protein: CAWSGGGEVPQHF
clone size: -
J gene: TRBJ1-5
V gene: TRBV30
D gene: -

CDR3 DNA: TGTGCCAGCAGCGGACAGCCCGGCTATGGCTACACCTTC
CDR3 protein: CASSGQPGYGYTF
clone size: few
J gene: TRBJ1-2
V gene: TRBV6-5
D gene: -

CDR3 DNA: TGCGCCAGCAGCCAAGGTAGCGGGACGCCCTCCTACGAGCAGTACTTC
CDR3 protein: CASSQGSGTPSYEQYF
clone size: -
J gene: TRBJ2-7
V gene: TRBV4-1
D gene: TRBD2

CDR3 DNA: TGTGCCAGCAGCCCTAGCGGAGCCTCCTACAATGAGCAGTTCTTC
CDR3 protein: CASSPSGASYNEQFF
clone size: -
J gene: TRBJ2-1
V gene: TRBV6-5
D gene: TRBD2

CDR3 DNA: TGTGCCAGCAGTGGGGACTACTACGAGCAGTACTTC
CDR3 protein: CASSGDYYEQYF
clone size: few
J gene: TRBJ2-7
V gene: TRBV2
D gene: TRBD2

CDR3 DNA: TGCGCCAGCAGCATTGACGACAGGGGGCTCTATGGCTACACCTTC
CDR3 protein: CASSIDDRGLYGYTF
clone size: -
J gene: TRBJ1-2
V gene: TRBV5-1
D gene: TRBD1

CDR3 DNA: TGTGCCAGCAGTGGTTGGACAGGTCTCATCAATGAGCAGTTCTTC
CDR3 protein: CASSGWTGLINEQFF
clone size: few
J gene: TRBJ2-1
V gene: TRBV6-1
D gene: TRBD1

CDR3 DNA: TGTGCCAGCAGCGTAGCGGGAGGGCAGAACACCGGGGAGCTGTTTTTT
CDR3 protein: CASSVAGGQNTGELFF
clone size: -
J gene: TRBJ2-2
V gene: TRBV9
D gene: TRBD2

CDR3 DNA: TGTGCCATCAGCTCAGGGACTAGCGGGATAGGGACCTACGAGCAGTACTTC
CDR3 protein: CAISSGTSGIGTYEQYF
clone size: -
J gene: TRBJ2-7
V gene: TRBV10-3
D gene: TRBD2

CDR3 DNA: TGTGCCTGGAGTCCCGGACAGGGGTACTACGAGCAGTACTTC
CDR3 protein: CAWSPGQGYYEQYF
clone size: -
J gene: TRBJ2-7
V gene: TRBV30
D gene: TRBD1

CDR3 DNA: TGCGCCAGCAGCTTCATAAGGACAGGGGAAAGAGACGAGCAGTACTTC
CDR3 protein: CASSFIRTGERDEQYF
clone size: few
J gene: TRBJ2-7
V gene: TRBV5-1
D gene: TRBD1

CDR3 DNA: TGCGCCAGCAGCTTAAGCCCTAGGGGGAATGAGCAGTTCTTC
CDR3 protein: CASSLSPRGNEQFF
clone size: once
J gene: TRBJ2-1
V gene: TRBV5-1
D gene: -

CDR3 DNA: TGTGCCAGCAATGGAGAGGGACAGGGGACCTACGAGCAGTACTTC
CDR3 protein: CASNGEGQGTYEQYF
clone size: -
J gene: TRBJ2-7
V gene: TRBV2
D gene: TRBD1

CDR3 DNA: TGCGCCAGCAGCAAAGGGACAGGGGTCTACACTGAAGCTTTCTTT
CDR3 protein: CASSKGTGVYTEAFF
clone size: -
J gene: TRBJ1-1
V gene: TRBV5-1
D gene: TRBD1

CDR3 DNA: TGTGCCAGCAGTTCATCAGGGGTTGAAGCTTTCTTT
CDR3 protein: CASSSSGVEAFF
clone size: few
J gene: TRBJ1-1
V gene: TRBV6-6
D gene: -

CDR3 DNA: TGTGCCAGCAGCCAAGATGGGCAGGGCCCCTATCAGCCCCAGCATTTT
CDR3 protein: CASSQDGQGPYQPQHF
clone size: -
J gene: TRBJ1-5
V gene: TRBV4-2
D gene: -

CDR3 DNA: TGTGCCAGCAGTTACCGCGGGGGGACAGGGGGAAACACCATATATTTT
CDR3 protein: CASSYRGGTGGNTIYF
clone size: few
J gene: TRBJ1-3
V gene: TRBV6-6
D gene: TRBD1

CDR3 DNA: TGTGCCAGCAGCCCGGCGCGGGTCTATGAAGCTTTCTTT
CDR3 protein: CASSPARVYEAFF
clone size: few
J gene: TRBJ1-1
V gene: TRBV11-2
D gene: -

CDR3 DNA: TGTGCCAGCAGCCAAATCGGACAGGGAGGGGAGACCCAGTACTTC
CDR3 protein: CASSQIGQGGETQYF
clone size: -
J gene: TRBJ2-5
V gene: TRBV5-6
D gene: -

CDR3 DNA: TGCGCCAGCAGCGGTGCCGAGGGAATCTACAATGAGCAGTTCTTC
CDR3 protein: CASSGAEGIYNEQFF
clone size: -
J gene: TRBJ2-1
V gene: TRBV5-1
D gene: -

CDR3 DNA: TGTGCCAGCAGTGACCTCTCCCCCAGGGAACCCTACGAGCAGTACTTC
CDR3 protein: CASSDLSPREPYEQYF
clone size: -
J gene: TRBJ2-7
V gene: TRBV6-1
D gene: -

CDR3 DNA: TGTGCCAGTAGTTTCTCCGGGCTAGCGGGAGTATTAAGTGAGCAGTTCTTC
CDR3 protein: CASSFSGLAGVLSEQFF
clone size: few
J gene: TRBJ2-1
V gene: TRBV19
D gene: TRBD2

CDR3 DNA: TGTGCCATCAGGAAGAACACAGGGAAGCAGGGTGAGCAGTTCTTC
CDR3 protein: CAIRKNTGKQGEQFF
clone size: few
J gene: TRBJ2-1
V gene: TRBV10-3
D gene: -

CDR3 DNA: TGCAGCGTTGAAGATAGTCGGGGGGATAACTATGGCTACACCTTC
CDR3 protein: CSVEDSRGDNYGYTF
clone size: -
J gene: TRBJ1-2
V gene: TRBV29-1
D gene: -